This T cell receptor (beta chain) was identified during a study of radiotherapy plus CTLA-4 blockade in lung cancer. Participants had chemo-refractory metastatic non-small-cell lung cancer and were treated with focal radiation plus ipilimumab CTLA-4 blockade. Whole-study results and caveats: In blood, TCR clones derived from the tumor expanded after radiotherapy plus ipilimumab.

With respect to this clone: Its cognate antigen is unknown.

Libraries were prepared by immunoSEQ multiplex PCR; TCRdb keeps only in-frame clonotypes and omits some of them. The sample yields over 80,000 clones, around 83% seen once. CDR1 and CDR2 from the germline V gene are SGHVS and FQNEAQ. The CDR3 is 15 residues long. V was clipped by 1 base and J by 0 bases; unmatched bases: 0. The chain has TRBV7-8 and TRBJ2-1; 7 bases align to TRBD2. The source is a human donor with non-small cell lung cancer who had stable disease on radiotherapy plus ipilimumab. The sequencing used peripheral blood, collected from a patient treated with radiotherapy plus ipilimumab. The chain's CDR3 is CASSLGTSSYNEQFF. For the CDR3, the DNA is TGTGCCAGCAGCTTAGGGACTAGCTCCTACAATGAGCAGTTCTTC.